The 11 T cell receptor beta chains below were found in one sample sequenced in a study of control samples from healthy donors and cancer patients. Profiling relied on immunoSEQ multiplex PCR, and the TCRdb table lists in-frame clones only, not all of them. The table shows about 140,000 clones, with roughly nine tenths occurring only once. Sequencing was performed on blood. The origin of the receptors is a man in his late teens or twenties in good health.

This CDR3 is CASRGTRGYYEQYF. CDR3 DNA: TGTGCCAGCAGGGGAACCAGGGGTTACTACGAGCAGTACTTC. This sequence joins TRBV2 and TRBJ2-7, with a possible D match to TRBD1 (6 bases). The germline V gene has CDR1 SNHLY and CDR2 FYNNEI. The CDR3 has 14 residues. V was clipped by 6 bases and J by 3 bases, with 15 bases between them.

This chain connects TRBV10-2 to TRBJ1-1; D ambiguous. Trimming left V 5 bases short and J 2 bases short, with 6 bases between. Germline CDR1 reads WSHSY; CDR2 reads SAAADI. The CDR3 has 12 amino acids. CDR3 amino acids: CASSYANTEAFF. The CDR3 DNA sequence: TGCGCCAGCAGTTACGCAAACACTGAAGCTTTCTTT.

V gene TRBV25-1 combines with J gene TRBJ2-3, with 7 bases lining up with TRBD1. J gave up 2 bases and V 4 bases, and 9 bases lay outside the gene matches. CDR1 and CDR2 from the germline V gene are MGHDK and SYGVNS. The CDR3 runs 16 residues. The CDR3 DNA sequence: TGTGCCAGCAGTGTCCCAGGGACAGTCTCCACAGATACGCAGTATTTT. Amino acid sequence: CASSVPGTVSTDTQYF.

The chain employs TRBV5-1 and TRBJ1-1, with 8 bases aligning to TRBD1. J was trimmed by 1 base and V by 5 bases; bases with no gene match: 10. This CDR3 is 16 amino acids long. Germline V lookup: CDR1 SGHRS, CDR2 YFSETQ. The CDR3 DNA follows: TGCGCCAGCAGTAGGGGAACAGGGGGGGCGAACACTGAAGCTTTCTTT. It encodes CASSRGTGGANTEAFF.

This clone was seen a handful of times. CDR3 amino acids: CAIRGLAGVPEEQYF. As DNA, the CDR3 is TGTGCCATCAGGGGACTAGCGGGGGTTCCGGAGGAGCAGTACTTC. The chain uses TRBV10-3 and TRBJ2-7; 14 nucleotides agree with TRBD2. In germline, CDR1 is ENHRY, CDR2 SYGVKD. With V trimmed by 6 bases and J by 7 bases, 8 bases remained unmatched. The CDR3 length is 15 residues.

This rearrangement joins TRBV11-2 to TRBJ2-7; a weak D match, TRBD2 (7 bases). There are 17 residues in the CDR3. From germline, CDR1 is SGHAT and CDR2 FQNNGV. The germline V and J ends were trimmed by 2 bases and 0 bases, with 17 bases remaining between them. The CDR3 region is CASSLLGGGHVSYEQYF. The DNA of the CDR3 is TGTGCCAGCAGCTTACTAGGCGGGGGCCACGTCTCCTACGAGCAGTACTTC. Full variable domain (remainder filled in from reference TRBV11-2 and TRBJ2-7): EAGVAQSPRYKIIEKRQSVAFWCNPISGHATLYWYQQILGQGPKLLIQFQNNGVVDDSQLPKDRFSAERLKGVDSTLKIQPAKLEDSAVYLCASSLLGGGHVSYEQYFGPGTRLTVT.

This clone occurred once. This chain uses TRBV19 with TRBJ1-1; 7 bases are shared with TRBD1. Unmatched junction bases numbered 9, after V lost 5 bases and J lost 0 bases. The CDR3 is 16 amino acids. Germline CDR1 is LNHDA and CDR2 is SQIVND (reference sequence). The CDR3 coding sequence is TGTGCCAGTAGTCCCGCCTCACAGGGGATGAACACTGAAGCTTTCTTT. It encodes CASSPASQGMNTEAFF.

This clone has a single count. This chain joins TRBV9 and TRBJ2-3; TRBD1 matches at 9 bases. Trimming removed 4 bases from V and 4 bases from J; junction bases left unmatched: 4. This CDR3 is 14 amino acids long. Germline V CDR1 and CDR2: SGDLS, YYNGEE. The CDR3: CASSLQGAADTQYF. CDR3 sequence (DNA): TGTGCCAGCAGCTTACAGGGGGCGGCAGATACGCAGTATTTT. Looking up the rest from reference TRBV9 and TRBJ2-3 gives the full variable domain: DSGVTQTPKHLITATGQRVTLRCSPRSGDLSVYWYQQSLDQGLQFLIQYYNGEERAKGNILERFSAQQFPDLHSELNLSSLELGDSALYFCASSLQGAADTQYFGPGTRLTVL.

The rearrangement joins TRBV24-1 to TRBJ2-7; 11 bases are shared with TRBD1. The CDR3 totals 16 residues. Germline V gene sequence: CDR1 KGHDR, CDR2 SFDVKD. V lost 7 bases, J lost 0 bases, and 7 bases stayed unmatched. The CDR3 DNA follows: TGTGCCACCAGAGACCCCGGGACAGGGGGCTCCTACGAGCAGTACTTC. Protein: CATRDPGTGGSYEQYF.

The V gene is TRBV10-3, the J gene TRBJ2-7; perhaps TRBD1 as D (5 bases). The CDR3 is made up of 19 amino acids. Deletions cut 0 bases from V and 2 bases from J, with 23 bases between. The germline CDR1 and CDR2 sequences are ENHRY and SYGVKD. CDR3 DNA sequence: TGTGCCATCAGTGAGTCGGTTTTAAGGTTGGCACAGGATGCCTACGAGCAGTACTTC. Its translation is CAISESVLRLAQDAYEQYF.

The J gene is TRBJ2-7, the V gene TRBV7-6; TRBD2 matches 7 bases. There are 16 residues in the CDR3. Germline CDR1 reads SGHVS; CDR2 reads FNYEAQ. V was pared by 6 bases and J by 0 bases, with 11 bases of the junction left unmatched. CDR3 nucleotides: TGTGCCAGCAGTCCCTTCGGGGGGTATAGCTCCTACGAGCAGTACTTC. Its protein is CASSPFGGYSSYEQYF.